Reported below is one T cell receptor (beta chain). What it recognizes is unknown. The data were taken from a study of PD-1 blockade in classical Hodgkin lymphoma. Study-wide points: Significant TCR diversity gains by C4D1 occurred in CD4+ but not CD8+ cells. Nivolumab initiated under 1 year post-ASCT led to patient exclusion.

As for time point: cycle 4 day 1 (C4D1), after 5 to 7 weeks of nivolumab. All patients experienced relapse after autologous stem cell transplantation, and brentuximab vedotin exposure was variable. Repertoires were generated with immunoSEQ multiplex PCR, while TCRdb's copy carries only in-frame clones and drops some. This sample has roughly 100,000 clones, with 78% found just once. Germline V gene lookup returns CDR1 SGHRS and CDR2 YFSETQ. The CDR3 is 13 residues long. Trimming cost V 6 bases and J 3 bases; bases outside gene matches: 4. This chain links TRBV5-1 with TRBJ1-1, with TRBD1 identical over 8 bases. This receptor was identified in a human donor with classical Hodgkin lymphoma. The sequences come from peripheral blood mononuclear cells (PBMCs), collected before the fourth cycle of nivolumab. Here the CDR3 DNA reads TGCGCCAGCAAAGGACAGGGACACACTGAAGCTTTCTTT. Translating it yields CASKGQGHTEAFF.